The sequence of this T cell receptor beta chain was determined in a study of response to subunit inactivated influenza vaccine. Study-level findings and limits: That few new T cells are recruited by each seasonal influenza vaccination was the authors' suggestion.

TCRdb redid the calling of the RT-PCR reads with MiXCR, one entry per CDR3 protein. The sample includes about 520,000 distinct CDR3 sequences, 25% of them seen just once. In germline, CDR1 is MNHNS, CDR2 SASEGT. V shed 8 bases and J shed 1 base, with 14 bases lying between them. This CDR3 is built from 14 residues. With regard to this clonotype: Its antigen is undetermined.

The TCR sequence derives from a man aged 45-65 years who received an inactivated influenza vaccine. The genes are TRBV6-1 and TRBJ1-1, with D possibly being TRBD1 (6 bases). Sample: CD4+ T cells sorted from PBMCs, taken about 5 days after vaccination. CDR3 sequence: CASGGLTENTEAFF. The CDR3 nucleotides are TGTGCCAGCGGGGGCCTGACGGAGAACACTGAAGCTTTCTTT.